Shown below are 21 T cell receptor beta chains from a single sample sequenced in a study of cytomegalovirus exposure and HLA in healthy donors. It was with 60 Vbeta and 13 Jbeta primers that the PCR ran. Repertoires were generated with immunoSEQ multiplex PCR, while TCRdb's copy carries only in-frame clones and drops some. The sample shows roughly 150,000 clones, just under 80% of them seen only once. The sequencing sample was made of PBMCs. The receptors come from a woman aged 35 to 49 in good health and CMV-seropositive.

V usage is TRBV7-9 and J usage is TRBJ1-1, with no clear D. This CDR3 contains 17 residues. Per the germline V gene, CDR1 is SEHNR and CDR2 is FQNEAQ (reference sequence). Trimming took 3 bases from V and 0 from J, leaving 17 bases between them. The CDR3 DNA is TGTGCCAGCAGCTTCTTGAACGGCGGCCGAATGAACACTGAAGCTTTCTTT. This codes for CASSFLNGGRMNTEAFF.

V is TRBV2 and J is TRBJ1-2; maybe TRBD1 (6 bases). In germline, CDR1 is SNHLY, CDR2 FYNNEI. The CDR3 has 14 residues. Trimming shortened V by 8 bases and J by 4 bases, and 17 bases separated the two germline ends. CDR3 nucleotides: TGTGCCAGCGGGGGACAAAGAAACCCCTATGGCTACACCTTC. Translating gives CASGGQRNPYGYTF.

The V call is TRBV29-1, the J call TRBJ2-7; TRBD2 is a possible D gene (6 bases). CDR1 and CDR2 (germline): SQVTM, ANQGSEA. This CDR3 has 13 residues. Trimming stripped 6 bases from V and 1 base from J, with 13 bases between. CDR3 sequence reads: CSVGTLGSYEQYF. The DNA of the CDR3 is TGCAGCGTCGGGACTTTAGGGTCCTACGAGCAGTACTTC.

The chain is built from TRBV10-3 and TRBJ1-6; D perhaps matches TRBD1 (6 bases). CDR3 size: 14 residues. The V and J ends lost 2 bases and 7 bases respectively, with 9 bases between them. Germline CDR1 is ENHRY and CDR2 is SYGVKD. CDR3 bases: TGTGCCATCAGTGAGGCAGGGGTCAATTCACCCCTCCACTTT. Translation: CAISEAGVNSPLHF.

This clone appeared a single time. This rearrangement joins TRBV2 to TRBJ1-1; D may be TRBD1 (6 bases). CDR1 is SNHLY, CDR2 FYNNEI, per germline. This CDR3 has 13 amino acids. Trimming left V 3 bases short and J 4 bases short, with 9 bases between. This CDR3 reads CASSERGGTEAFF. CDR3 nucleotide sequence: TGTGCCAGCAGTGAGAGGGGGGGCACTGAAGCTTTCTTT. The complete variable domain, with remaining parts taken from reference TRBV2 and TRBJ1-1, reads EPEVTQTPSHQVTQMGQEVILRCVPISNHLYFYWYRQILGQKVEFLVSFYNNEISEKSEIFDDQFSVERPDGSNFTLKIRSTKLEDSAMYFCASSERGGTEAFFGQGTRLTVV.

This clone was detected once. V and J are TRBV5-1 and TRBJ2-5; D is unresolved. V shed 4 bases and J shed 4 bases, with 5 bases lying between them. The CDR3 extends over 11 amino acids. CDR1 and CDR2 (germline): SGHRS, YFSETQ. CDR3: CASSQAETQYF. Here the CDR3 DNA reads TGCGCCAGCAGCCAAGCAGAGACCCAGTACTTC.

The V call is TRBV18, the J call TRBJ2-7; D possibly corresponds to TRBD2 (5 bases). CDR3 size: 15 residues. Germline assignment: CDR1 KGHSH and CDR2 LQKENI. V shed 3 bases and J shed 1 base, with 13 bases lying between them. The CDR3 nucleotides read TGTGCCAGCTCACCCGGATACACGGGGTCCTACGAGCAGTACTTC. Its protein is CASSPGYTGSYEQYF.

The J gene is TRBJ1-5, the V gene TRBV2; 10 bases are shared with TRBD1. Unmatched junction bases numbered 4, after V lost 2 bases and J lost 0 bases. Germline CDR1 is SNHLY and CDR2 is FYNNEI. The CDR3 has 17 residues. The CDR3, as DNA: TGTGCCAGCAGTGAACGGACAGGGGGGTTTAGCAATCAGCCCCAGCATTTT. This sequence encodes CASSERTGGFSNQPQHF.

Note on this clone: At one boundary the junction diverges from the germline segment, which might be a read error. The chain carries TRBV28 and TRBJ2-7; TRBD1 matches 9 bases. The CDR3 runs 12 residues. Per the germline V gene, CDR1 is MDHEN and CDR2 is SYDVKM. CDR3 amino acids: CASTDNRGRLNF. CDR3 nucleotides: TGTGCCAGCACCGATAACAGGGGGCGGTTGAACTTC.

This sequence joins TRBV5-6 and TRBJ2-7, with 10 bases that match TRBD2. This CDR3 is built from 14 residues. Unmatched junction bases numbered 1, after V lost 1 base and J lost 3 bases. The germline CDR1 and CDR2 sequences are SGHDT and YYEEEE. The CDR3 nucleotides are TGTGCCAGCAGCTTGACTAGCGGGGACTACGAGCAGTACTTC. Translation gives CASSLTSGDYEQYF. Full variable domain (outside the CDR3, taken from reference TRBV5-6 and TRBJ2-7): DAGVTQSPTHLIKTRGQQVTLRCSPKSGHDTVSWYQQALGQGPQFIFQYYEEEERQRGNFPDRFSGHQFPNYSSELNVNALLLGDSALYLCASSLTSGDYEQYFGPGTRLTVT.

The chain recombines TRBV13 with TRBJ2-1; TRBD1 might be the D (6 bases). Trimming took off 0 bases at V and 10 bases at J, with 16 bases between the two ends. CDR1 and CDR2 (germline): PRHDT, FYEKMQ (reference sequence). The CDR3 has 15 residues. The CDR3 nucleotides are TGTGCCAGCAGCTTAGGATCTGGGACAACGCGGGAGCAGTTCTTC. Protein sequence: CASSLGSGTTREQFF.

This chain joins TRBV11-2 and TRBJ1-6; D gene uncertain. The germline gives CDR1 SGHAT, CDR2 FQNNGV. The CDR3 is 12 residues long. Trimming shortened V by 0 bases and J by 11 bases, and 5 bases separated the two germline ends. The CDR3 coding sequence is TGTGCCAGCAGCTTAGAATCTGCACCCCTCCACTTT. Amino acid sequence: CASSLESAPLHF.

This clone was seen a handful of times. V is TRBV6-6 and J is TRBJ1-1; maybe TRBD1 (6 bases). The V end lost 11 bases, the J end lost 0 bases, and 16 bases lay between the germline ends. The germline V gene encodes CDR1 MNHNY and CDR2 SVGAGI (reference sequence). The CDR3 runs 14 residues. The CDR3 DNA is TGTGCCTTATCAGCAGGGGTCCTGAACACTGAAGCTTTCTTT. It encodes CALSAGVLNTEAFF.

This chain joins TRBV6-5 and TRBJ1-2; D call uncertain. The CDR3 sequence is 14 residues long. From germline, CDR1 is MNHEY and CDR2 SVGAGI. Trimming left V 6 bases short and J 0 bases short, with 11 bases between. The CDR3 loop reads CASSLGSPNYGYTF. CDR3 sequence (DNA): TGTGCCAGCAGCCTAGGCAGTCCTAACTATGGCTACACCTTC.

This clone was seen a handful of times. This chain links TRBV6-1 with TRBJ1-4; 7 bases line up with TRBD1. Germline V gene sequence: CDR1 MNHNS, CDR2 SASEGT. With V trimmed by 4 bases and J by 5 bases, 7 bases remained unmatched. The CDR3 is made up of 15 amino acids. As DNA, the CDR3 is TGTGCCAGCAGTGCTTCGGGACAGCCAAATGAAAAACTGTTTTTT. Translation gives CASSASGQPNEKLFF.

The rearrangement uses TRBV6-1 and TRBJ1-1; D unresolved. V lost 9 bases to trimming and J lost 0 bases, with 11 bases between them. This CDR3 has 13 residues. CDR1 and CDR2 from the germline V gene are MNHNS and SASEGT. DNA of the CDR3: TGTGCCAGTCGCGGGGTCTTGAACACTGAAGCTTTCTTT. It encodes CASRGVLNTEAFF.

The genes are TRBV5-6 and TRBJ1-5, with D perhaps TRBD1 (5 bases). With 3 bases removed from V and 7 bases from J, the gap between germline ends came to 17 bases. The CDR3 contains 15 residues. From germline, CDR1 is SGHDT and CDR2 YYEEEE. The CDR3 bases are TGTGCCAGCAGCTATTGGATGCCAGGGAACCAGCCCCAGCATTTT. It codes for CASSYWMPGNQPQHF. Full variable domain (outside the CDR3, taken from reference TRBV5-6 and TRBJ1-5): DAGVTQSPTHLIKTRGQQVTLRCSPKSGHDTVSWYQQALGQGPQFIFQYYEEEERQRGNFPDRFSGHQFPNYSSELNVNALLLGDSALYLCASSYWMPGNQPQHFGDGTRLSIL.

The CDR3 coding sequence is TGTGCCAGCAGTTTACGGTCAGGGGGTAGCGCTGAAGCTTTCTTT. Residues: CASSLRSGGSAEAFF. This chain uses TRBV28 with TRBJ1-1; 7 bases map to TRBD1. The CDR3 sequence is 15 residues long. From germline, CDR1 is MDHEN and CDR2 SYDVKM. Trimming at V came to 2 bases and at J to 6 bases, leaving 9 bases not matched to a gene.

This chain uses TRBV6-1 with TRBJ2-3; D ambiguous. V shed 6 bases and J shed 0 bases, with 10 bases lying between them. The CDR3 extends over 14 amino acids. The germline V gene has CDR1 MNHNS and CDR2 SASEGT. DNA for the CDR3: TGTGCCAGCAGCCCGACTTTCAGCACAGATACGCAGTATTTT. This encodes CASSPTFSTDTQYF.

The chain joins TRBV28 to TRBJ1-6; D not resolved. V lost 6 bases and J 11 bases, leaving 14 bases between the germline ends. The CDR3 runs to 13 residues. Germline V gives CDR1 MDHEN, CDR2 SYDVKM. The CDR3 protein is CASSKTGSAPLHF. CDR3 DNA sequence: TGTGCCAGCAGCAAGACGGGGAGCGCACCCCTCCACTTT. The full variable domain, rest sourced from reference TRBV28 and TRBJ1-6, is DVKVTQSSRYLVKRTGEKVFLECVQDMDHENMFWYRQDPGLGLRLIYFSYDVKMKEKGDIPEGYSVSREKKERFSLILESASTNQTSMYLCASSKTGSAPLHFGNGTRLTVT.

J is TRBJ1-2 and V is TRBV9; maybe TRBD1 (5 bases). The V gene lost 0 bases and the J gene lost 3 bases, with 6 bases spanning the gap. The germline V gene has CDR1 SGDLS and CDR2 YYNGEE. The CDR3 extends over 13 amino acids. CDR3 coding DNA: TGTGCCAGCAGCGTAGAGGGGTACTATGGCTACACCTTC. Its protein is CASSVEGYYGYTF.